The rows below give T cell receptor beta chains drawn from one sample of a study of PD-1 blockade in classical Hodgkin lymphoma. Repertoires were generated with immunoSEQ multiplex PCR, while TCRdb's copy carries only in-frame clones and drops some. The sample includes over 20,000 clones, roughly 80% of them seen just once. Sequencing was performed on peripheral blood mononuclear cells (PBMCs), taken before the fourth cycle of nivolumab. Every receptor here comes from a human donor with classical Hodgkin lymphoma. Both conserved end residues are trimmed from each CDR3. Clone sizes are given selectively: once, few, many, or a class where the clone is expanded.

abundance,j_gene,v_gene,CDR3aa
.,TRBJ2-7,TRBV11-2,ASSPWGARDYEQY
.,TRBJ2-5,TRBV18,ASSPRVLQTQETQY
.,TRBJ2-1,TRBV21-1,ANLVRDWSNEQF
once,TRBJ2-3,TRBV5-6,ASSFTGMRTDTQY
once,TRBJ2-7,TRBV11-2,ASSLDLLGGLAAEQY
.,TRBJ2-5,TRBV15,ATSRDRASQETQY
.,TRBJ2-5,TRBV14,ASSLGRGTQY
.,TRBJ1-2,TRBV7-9,ASSLTGALRDGYT
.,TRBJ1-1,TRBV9,ASSVVGVNTEAF
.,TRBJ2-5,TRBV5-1,ASSLSLQGGETQY
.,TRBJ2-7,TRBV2,ARRKKSSYEQY
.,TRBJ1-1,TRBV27,ASSPGRGGTEAF
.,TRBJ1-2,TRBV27,ASSLSLNGEFKDGYT
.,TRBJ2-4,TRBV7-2,ASSLVGRGRVENIQY
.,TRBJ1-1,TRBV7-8,ASSLVGGGTEAF
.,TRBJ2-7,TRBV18,ASSPGYEQY
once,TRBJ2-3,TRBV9,ASSVAALSREGAQY
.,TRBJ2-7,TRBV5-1,ASSRRPDEGQY
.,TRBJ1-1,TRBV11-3,ASSPMFGVPAF
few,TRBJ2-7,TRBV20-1,SARFGDEQY
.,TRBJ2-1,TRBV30,AWSVLVLRTTYNEQF
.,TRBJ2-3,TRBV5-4,ASSLPGDRVTDTQY
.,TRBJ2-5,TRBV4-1,ASRTSVGLNQETQY
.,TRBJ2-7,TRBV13,ASSLDDRLGAYEQY
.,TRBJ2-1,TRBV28,TSSSGSYNEQF
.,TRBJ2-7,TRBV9,ASSVGGGVTYEQY
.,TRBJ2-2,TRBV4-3,ASSQDRISAATGELF
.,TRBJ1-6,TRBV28,ASSLNMGQGDSPLH
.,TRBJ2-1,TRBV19,ASRFLLGHEQF
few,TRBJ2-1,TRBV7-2,ASSLNWSGEQF
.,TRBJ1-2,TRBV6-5,ASSSGDRLYGYT
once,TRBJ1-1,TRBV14,ASSTGVSAEAF
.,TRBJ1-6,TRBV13,ASTGRGKESPLH
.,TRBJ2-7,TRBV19,ASSIGGALSEQY
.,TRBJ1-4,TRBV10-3,AIKNPAGEKLF
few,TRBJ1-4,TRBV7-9,ASSFSRTGGEKLF
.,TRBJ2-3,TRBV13,ASSVPTESDTQY
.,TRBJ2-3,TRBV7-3,ASSLGGQGDTQY
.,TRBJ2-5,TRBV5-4,ASRTGKFQETQY
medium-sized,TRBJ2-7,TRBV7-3,ASSLGQDYEQY
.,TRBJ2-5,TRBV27,ASSLGTSGETQY
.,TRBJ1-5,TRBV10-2,ASSGTQHSNQPQH
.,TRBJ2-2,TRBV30,AWSSNTGELF
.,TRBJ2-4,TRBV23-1,ASSQSKTGVDLAKNIQY
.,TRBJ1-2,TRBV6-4,ASSPETGGGYT
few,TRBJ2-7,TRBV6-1,ASSDRPEGGYEQY
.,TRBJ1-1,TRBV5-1,ASSLAGGYTEAF
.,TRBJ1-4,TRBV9,ASSVGQGGEKLF
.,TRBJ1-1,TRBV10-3,AIRPTGINTEAF
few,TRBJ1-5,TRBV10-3,AIRNDGDGQPQH
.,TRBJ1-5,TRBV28,ASSIFTGVNQPQH
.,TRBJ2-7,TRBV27,ASSPYTLTGRWGEQY
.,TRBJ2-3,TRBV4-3,ASSQDPRSTDTQY
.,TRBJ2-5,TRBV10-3,AISESPLAEEETQY
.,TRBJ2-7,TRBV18,ASSPGTGDYEQY
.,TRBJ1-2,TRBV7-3,ASSVDRTSYGYT
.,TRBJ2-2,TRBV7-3,ASSYPTPGRSGELF
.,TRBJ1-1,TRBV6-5,ASSPWAGKEAF